The 29 T cell receptor beta chains in this list originate from one sample, sequenced in a study of cytomegalovirus exposure and HLA in healthy donors. Primers for the PCR totalled 60 Vbeta and 13 Jbeta. The data were produced by immunoSEQ multiplex PCR, yet TCRdb's version contains in-frame clones alone and is incomplete. The sample consists of roughly 120,000 clones, around 81% of them appearing once. Input material: PBMCs. The receptors come from a woman under 40 in good health and CMV-seronegative.

Only a few counts were recorded for this clone. In nucleotides, the CDR3 is TGTGCCAGCAGCCTGGAAAGTAGCGGGAGGTGGAATGAGCAGTTCTTC. Translated, it gives CASSLESSGRWNEQFF. The V and J genes are TRBV7-6 and TRBJ2-1, with 10 positions matching TRBD2. The CDR3 runs 16 residues. With 5 bases clipped from V and 7 bases from J, the junction kept 11 bases outside the gene matches. From germline, CDR1 is SGHVS and CDR2 FNYEAQ.

The rearrangement joins TRBV5-1 to TRBJ2-1, with TRBD2 matching 15 bases. Germline loops: CDR1 SGHRS, CDR2 YFSETQ. V trimming: 4 bases; J trimming: 3 bases; junction bases outside the gene matches: 8. The CDR3 runs 18 residues. In nucleotides, the CDR3 is TGCGCCAGCAGCGTGAGGACTAGCGGGAGGGCCCTCTACAATGAGCAGTTCTTC. Amino acid sequence: CASSVRTSGRALYNEQFF.

J is TRBJ1-2 and V is TRBV9; D unresolved. Trimming removed 4 bases at V and 7 bases at J, with 17 bases between. The CDR3 loop spans 14 amino acids. Per the germline V gene, CDR1 is SGDLS and CDR2 is YYNGEE. The DNA for the CDR3 is TGTGCCAGCAGCCCCGGGCAGTTTGAGGGTGGCTACACCTTC. Encoded protein: CASSPGQFEGGYTF. The whole variable domain, filled in from reference TRBV9 and TRBJ1-2, reads DSGVTQTPKHLITATGQRVTLRCSPRSGDLSVYWYQQSLDQGLQFLIQYYNGEERAKGNILERFSAQQFPDLHSELNLSSLELGDSALYFCASSPGQFEGGYTFGSGTRLTVV.

This clone was counted between two and nine times. The genes are TRBV5-1 and TRBJ2-5; 9 bases align to TRBD1. CDR1 and CDR2 (germline): SGHRS, YFSETQ. After removal of 4 bases from V and 2 bases from J, the junction contained 6 bases not matched to a gene. This CDR3 comprises 15 residues. The CDR3 DNA follows: TGCGCCAGCAGCCCGATCGGGACAGGGCAAGAGACCCAGTACTTC. This sequence encodes CASSPIGTGQETQYF.

This chain's CDR3 is CASSESTWDRELYGYTF. CDR3 bases: TGCGCCAGCAGTGAGTCGACTTGGGACAGGGAACTCTATGGCTACACCTTC. This chain uses TRBV10-2 with TRBJ1-2; 9 positions match TRBD1. CDR3 length: 17 residues. J gave up 4 bases and V 0 bases, and 9 bases lay outside the gene matches. Germline CDR1 WSHSY, CDR2 SAAADI.

V and J are TRBV19 and TRBJ2-3; 8 positions agree with TRBD2. V dropped 6 bases and J dropped 8; count of bases not matched to a gene: 10. The CDR3 runs to 14 residues. CDR1 and CDR2 (germline): LNHDA, SQIVND (reference sequence). The DNA of the CDR3 is TGTGCCAGTAGAATTAGTAGCGGGATGCCTACGCAGTATTTT. It yields the protein CASRISSGMPTQYF.

This clone was observed once. This chain connects TRBV27 to TRBJ2-1; 8 bases agree with TRBD2. CDR1 is MNHEY and CDR2 is SMNVEV in the germline V gene (reference sequence). The CDR3 is 17 amino acids. Germline trimming cut 5 bases from V and 8 bases from J; bases unmatched to any gene: 17. The CDR3 protein is CASSPLLREGLGDEQFF. DNA of the CDR3: TGTGCCAGCAGTCCCCTCTTACGGGAGGGCCTAGGTGATGAGCAGTTCTTC.

The gene calls are TRBV2 and TRBJ2-7; D uncertain. Trimming pared 2 bases from V and 6 bases from J, leaving 11 bases between. There are 13 residues in the CDR3. Germline CDR1 reads SNHLY; CDR2 reads FYNNEI. The CDR3: CASSEIRVVEQYF. CDR3 sequence (DNA): TGTGCCAGCAGTGAAATAAGAGTTGTCGAGCAGTACTTC.

The J gene is TRBJ2-1, the V gene TRBV14, with TRBD1 matching over 9 bases. The CDR3 contains 16 residues. With V trimmed by 2 bases and J by 4 bases, 6 bases remained unmatched. Germline V gene sequence: CDR1 SGHDN, CDR2 FVKESK. The CDR3 protein is CASSQTGTGNYNEQFF. DNA of the CDR3: TGTGCCAGCAGCCAAACCGGGACAGGGAATTACAATGAGCAGTTCTTC.

This sequence joins TRBV27 and TRBJ2-1; possible D gene TRBD2, 6 bases. Looked up from germline, CDR1 is MNHEY and CDR2 is SMNVEV (reference sequence). V dropped 4 bases and J dropped 5 bases, with 9 bases sitting between them. This CDR3 has 13 residues. CDR3 nucleotide sequence: TGTGCCAGCAGTTGGGGGGTTAACAATGAGCAGTTCTTC. Encoded protein: CASSWGVNNEQFF.

The chain recombines TRBV7-3 with TRBJ2-2, with D perhaps matching TRBD2 (5 bases). This CDR3 contains 16 residues. V was cut by 6 bases and J by 4 bases, with 18 bases left in between. Looked up from germline, CDR1 is SGHTA and CDR2 is FQGTGA. For the CDR3, the DNA is TGTGCCAGCAGTTACTTCGGACTTAGCAGCACCGGGGAGCTGTTTTTT. Protein sequence: CASSYFGLSSTGELFF.

V gene TRBV28 combines with J gene TRBJ2-7; the D is unclear. Germline assignment: CDR1 MDHEN and CDR2 SYDVKM. With 2 bases removed from V and 0 bases from J, the gap between germline ends came to 5 bases. The CDR3 runs 13 residues. CDR3: CASSLRSSYEQYF. The DNA for the CDR3 is TGTGCCAGCAGTTTACGCAGCTCCTACGAGCAGTACTTC.

This sequence joins TRBV5-4 and TRBJ2-3, with TRBD2 matching 11 bases. The CDR3 has 15 amino acids. Trimming cost V 0 bases and J 4 bases; bases outside gene matches: 1. Germline CDR1 is SGHNT and CDR2 is YYREEE (reference sequence). The CDR3 region has the DNA TGTGCCAGCAGCTTGGTAGCGGGAGGGGCAGATACGCAGTATTTT. It translates to CASSLVAGGADTQYF. Filled out from reference TRBV5-4 and TRBJ2-3, the complete variable domain reads ETGVTQSPTHLIKTRGQQVTLRCSSQSGHNTVSWYQQALGQGPQFIFQYYREEENGRGNFPPRFSGLQFPNYSSELNVNALELDDSALYLCASSLVAGGADTQYFGPGTRLTVL.

The chain uses TRBV20-1 and TRBJ2-1; D is unresolved. This CDR3 is 11 amino acids long. With 8 bases removed from V and 8 bases from J, the gap between germline ends came to 13 bases. Per germline, CDR1 DFQATT and CDR2 SNEGSKA (reference sequence). The CDR3 DNA reads TGCAGTTCCCCGAGGTTCGATGAGCAGTTCTTC. Protein: CSSPRFDEQFF.

J is TRBJ1-5 and V is TRBV29-1; 8 bases line up with TRBD1. The CDR3 is 13 residues long. After removal of 5 bases from V and 5 bases from J, the junction contained 5 bases not matched to a gene. Germline V gene sequence: CDR1 SQVTM, CDR2 ANQGSEA. The CDR3 loop reads CSVLGTGDQPQHF. The CDR3 DNA reads as TGCAGCGTTCTTGGGACAGGAGATCAGCCCCAGCATTTT.

The J gene is TRBJ2-2, the V gene TRBV27; 8 nucleotides match TRBD1. The CDR3 covers 14 residues. In germline, CDR1 is MNHEY, CDR2 SMNVEV (reference sequence). V was clipped by 7 bases and J by 3 bases; unmatched bases: 4. The CDR3 sequence is CASTRTGHTGELFF. In DNA, the CDR3 is TGTGCCAGCACCCGGACAGGGCACACCGGGGAGCTGTTTTTT.

V and J are TRBV27 and TRBJ1-2; possibly TRBD1 for D (6 bases). This CDR3 has 18 residues. Germline V gives CDR1 MNHEY, CDR2 SMNVEV (reference sequence). The germline V and J ends were trimmed by 2 bases and 8 bases, with 27 bases remaining between them. Here the CDR3 reads CASSLERRTVGNLAGYTF. The CDR3 DNA reads as TGTGCCAGCAGTTTAGAAAGAAGGACAGTCGGTAATTTAGCCGGCTACACCTTC.

V usage is TRBV7-9 and J usage is TRBJ2-7; 8 bases agree with TRBD2. V was clipped by 1 base and J by 4 bases; unmatched bases: 3. Germline values: CDR1 SEHNR, CDR2 FQNEAQ (reference sequence). The CDR3 spans 14 residues. The CDR3 DNA is TGTGCCAGCAGCTTAGAACTAGCGGATTACGAGCAGTACTTC. Protein sequence: CASSLELADYEQYF.

The rearrangement links TRBV11-2 to TRBJ2-5; D is unresolved. The germline gives CDR1 SGHAT, CDR2 FQNNGV. The V and J ends lost 1 base and 3 bases respectively, with 9 bases between them. The CDR3 has 14 amino acids. CDR3 in amino acids: CASSLGSFEETQYF. DNA of the CDR3: TGTGCCAGCAGCTTAGGTAGCTTCGAAGAGACCCAGTACTTC.

On this clone: The junction departs from germline at one end; a sequencing error may be responsible. This chain joins TRBV7-6 and TRBJ2-5, with 8 bases identical to TRBD2. The J call may be wrong; the DNA end is better matched by TRBJ2-7. The germline V gene has CDR1 SGHVS and CDR2 FNYEAQ. The CDR3 is made up of 14 amino acids. As DNA, the CDR3 is TGTGCCAGCACCCGTAGCGGGACTTCCTCCGAGCAGTACTTC. It translates to CASTRSGTSSEQYF.

The chain employs TRBV5-1 and TRBJ2-7; 10 positions match TRBD2. Germline V CDR1 and CDR2: SGHRS, YFSETQ. With 3 bases clipped from V and 5 bases from J, the junction kept 8 bases outside the gene matches. This CDR3 has 15 amino acids. CDR3 sequence reads: CASSWSSGSRNEQYF. CDR3 nucleotide sequence: TGCGCCAGCAGCTGGTCTAGCGGGAGTAGGAACGAGCAGTACTTC.

The V gene is TRBV2, the J gene TRBJ1-5; a possible D gene is TRBD1 (6 bases). Per the germline V gene, CDR1 is SNHLY and CDR2 is FYNNEI. This CDR3 is 14 amino acids long. The V and J ends lost 5 bases and 7 bases respectively, with 15 bases between them. CDR3 bases: TGTGCCAGCAGTACAGGGTTCTCGGGACAGCCCCAGCATTTT. It translates to CASSTGFSGQPQHF.

The V call is TRBV6-5, the J call TRBJ1-6; weak D call: TRBD1 (6 bases). Trimming shortened V by 6 bases and J by 7 bases, and 16 bases separated the two germline ends. CDR1 MNHEY and CDR2 SVGAGI come from the germline V gene. CDR3 size: 15 residues. This CDR3 is CASRLSGAVNSPLHF. Written as DNA, the CDR3 is TGTGCCAGCAGACTATCAGGGGCCGTCAATTCACCCCTCCACTTT.

This clone was detected only a few times. The chain carries TRBV6-4 and TRBJ2-1; D is perhaps TRBD2 (5 bases). Per the germline V gene, CDR1 is MRHNA and CDR2 is SNTAGT. This CDR3 has 16 residues. Trimming cost V 0 bases and J 8 bases, with 17 bases left between them. CDR3 residues: CASSDSPGGSGDEQFF. The CDR3 region has the DNA TGTGCCAGCAGTGACTCCCCTGGCGGGTCCGGGGATGAGCAGTTCTTC.

This clone was observed a few times. The chain is built from TRBV6-1 and TRBJ2-1; D is perhaps TRBD1 (5 bases). Between the trimmed V and J ends, which lost 3 bases and 0 bases, there was a span of 12 bases. The CDR3 loop spans 16 amino acids. Germline-derived CDR1 and CDR2 are MNHNS and SASEGT. CDR3 DNA sequence: TGTGCCAGCAGTGATAGGACATTGAGCTCCTACAATGAGCAGTTCTTC. Amino acid sequence: CASSDRTLSSYNEQFF.

Details on this clone: An end of the junction differs from the germline gene, which may be a read error. The chain couples TRBV7-9 to TRBJ2-2; a weak D match, TRBD1 (6 bases). This CDR3 comprises 17 residues. Germline CDR1 is SEHNR and CDR2 is FQNEAQ (reference sequence). The CDR3 nucleotides are TGTTCCAGCAGCTTAGTCTGGTCCGACAGGCACACCGGGGAGCTGTTTTTT. It codes for CSSSLVWSDRHTGELFF.

The chain has TRBV4-3 and TRBJ2-1, with TRBD1 matching 9 bases. Looked up from germline, CDR1 is LGHNA and CDR2 is YSLEER. V lost 4 bases to trimming and J lost 8 bases; unmatched junction nucleotides: 3. The CDR3 totals 13 residues. The CDR3 bases are TGCGCCAGCAGCCGGACAGGGGAATATGAGCAGTTCTTC. It encodes CASSRTGEYEQFF.

The chain employs TRBV10-3 and TRBJ2-5, with 9 bases matching TRBD2. The DNA end is a closer match to TRBJ2-7, so the J assignment may be wrong. The CDR3 extends over 15 amino acids. Germline-derived CDR1 and CDR2 are ENHRY and SYGVKD. This CDR3 is CAIGTSGSSSYEQYF. CDR3 coding DNA: TGTGCCATCGGAACTAGCGGGTCAAGCTCCTACGAGCAGTACTTC.

CDR3 nucleotides: TGCGCCAGCAGCTTAGCGGGTATCATCTACGAGCAGTACTTC. This sequence encodes CASSLAGIIYEQYF. V usage is TRBV5-1 and J usage is TRBJ2-7; a possible D gene is TRBD2 (6 bases). V was trimmed by 2 bases and J by 3 bases, leaving 12 bases between them. There are 14 residues in the CDR3. Germline values: CDR1 SGHRS, CDR2 YFSETQ.